This T cell receptor (beta chain) was found in a study of T cells in Graves' hyperthyroidism and ophthalmopathy. TCR beta CDR3 regions were amplified from RNA transcripts. HTBI primers were the set used in a first-round RT-PCR of the TCR CDR3. TCRdb redid the calling of the multiplex PCR reads with MiXCR, one entry per CDR3 protein. In the table there are approximately 870,000 distinct CDR3 sequences, 35% to 40% of which are singletons. As for this clonotype: Its antigen is unknown. Given a much more abundant clone one base away, this may be a read error.

Findings of the study overall: The model forecast ophthalmopathy, anticipating it by a median approximately 6.2 months before onset. Among clonotypes expanded in thyroid above 0.001, most were also found in blood.

Germline V lookup: CDR1 SEHNR, CDR2 FQNEAQ (reference sequence). CDR3 length equals 13 residues. This TCR derives from a man aged 18 to 30 with Graves' hyperthyroidism. The specimen was blood. The chain couples TRBV7-9 to TRBJ1-3; possible D gene TRBD1, 5 bases. CDR3 sequence: CAIDSNSGSTIYF. As DNA, the CDR3 is TGTGCCATAGACAGCAACTCTGGAAGCACCATATATTTT.